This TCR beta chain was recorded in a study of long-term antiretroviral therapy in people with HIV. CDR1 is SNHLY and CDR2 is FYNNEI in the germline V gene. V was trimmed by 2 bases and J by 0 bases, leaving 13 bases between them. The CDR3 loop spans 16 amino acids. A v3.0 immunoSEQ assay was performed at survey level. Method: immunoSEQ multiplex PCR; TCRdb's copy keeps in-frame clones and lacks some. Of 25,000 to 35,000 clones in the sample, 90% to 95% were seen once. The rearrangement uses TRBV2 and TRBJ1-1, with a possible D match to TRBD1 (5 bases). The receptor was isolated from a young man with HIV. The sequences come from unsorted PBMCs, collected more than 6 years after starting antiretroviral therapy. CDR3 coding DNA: TGTGCCAGCAGTGAAAGGGGACGGATGATGAACACTGAAGCTTTCTTT. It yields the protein CASSERGRMMNTEAFF. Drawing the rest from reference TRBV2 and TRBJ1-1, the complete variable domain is EPEVTQTPSHQVTQMGQEVILRCVPISNHLYFYWYRQILGQKVEFLVSFYNNEISEKSEIFDDQFSVERPDGSNFTLKIRSTKLEDSAMYFCASSERGRMMNTEAFFGQGTRLTVV.